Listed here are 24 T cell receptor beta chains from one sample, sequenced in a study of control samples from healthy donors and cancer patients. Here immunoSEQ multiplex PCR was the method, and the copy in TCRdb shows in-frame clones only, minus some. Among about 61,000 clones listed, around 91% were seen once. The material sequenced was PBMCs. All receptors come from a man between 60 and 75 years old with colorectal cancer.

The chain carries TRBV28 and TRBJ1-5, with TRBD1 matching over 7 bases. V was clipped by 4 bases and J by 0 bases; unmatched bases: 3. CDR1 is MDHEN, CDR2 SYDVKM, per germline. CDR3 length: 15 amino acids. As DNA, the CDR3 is TGTGCCAGCAGTTACAGGGGAAATAGCAATCAGCCCCAGCATTTT. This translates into CASSYRGNSNQPQHF.

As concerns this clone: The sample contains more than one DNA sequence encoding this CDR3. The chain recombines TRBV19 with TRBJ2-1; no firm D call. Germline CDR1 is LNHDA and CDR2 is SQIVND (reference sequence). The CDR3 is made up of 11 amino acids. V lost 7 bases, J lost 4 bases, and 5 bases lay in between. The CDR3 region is CASKDYNEQFF. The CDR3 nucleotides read TGTGCCAGTAAAGATTACAATGAGCAGTTCTTC.

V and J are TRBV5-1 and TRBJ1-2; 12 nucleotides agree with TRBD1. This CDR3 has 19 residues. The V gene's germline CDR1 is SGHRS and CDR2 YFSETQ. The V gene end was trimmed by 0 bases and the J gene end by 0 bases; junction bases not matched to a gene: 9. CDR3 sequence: CASSLEPGQGALANYGYTF. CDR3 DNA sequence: TGCGCCAGCAGCTTGGAACCGGGACAGGGGGCGTTGGCTAACTATGGCTACACCTTC.

In DNA form, the CDR3 reads TGTGCCAGCAGTGAGCGGGGGCCGGGGGAGCAGTACTTC. It codes for CASSERGPGEQYF. The chain uses TRBV11-1 and TRBJ2-7; 8 nucleotides line up with TRBD2. J lost 7 bases, V lost 6 bases, and 8 bases had no gene match. This CDR3 spans 13 amino acids. CDR1 and CDR2 (germline): SGHAT, FQDESV (reference sequence).

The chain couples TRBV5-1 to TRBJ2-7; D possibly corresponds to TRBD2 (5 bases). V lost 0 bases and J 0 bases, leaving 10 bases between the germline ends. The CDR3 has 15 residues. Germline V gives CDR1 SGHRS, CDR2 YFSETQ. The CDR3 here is CASSLVSGGSYEQYF. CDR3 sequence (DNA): TGCGCCAGCAGCTTGGTTTCAGGAGGCTCCTACGAGCAGTACTTC.

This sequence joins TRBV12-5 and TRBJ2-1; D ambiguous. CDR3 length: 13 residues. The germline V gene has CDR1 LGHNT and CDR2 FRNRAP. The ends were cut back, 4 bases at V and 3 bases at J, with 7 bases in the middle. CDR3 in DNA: TGTGCTAGTGGTTCTGGGGACTACAATGAGCAGTTCTTC. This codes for CASGSGDYNEQFF.

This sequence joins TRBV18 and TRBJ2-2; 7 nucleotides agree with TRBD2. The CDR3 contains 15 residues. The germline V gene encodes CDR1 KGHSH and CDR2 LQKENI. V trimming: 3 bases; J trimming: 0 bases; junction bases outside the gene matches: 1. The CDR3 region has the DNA TGTGCCAGCTCACCCGGGAGGTCGAACACCGGGGAGCTGTTTTTT. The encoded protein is CASSPGRSNTGELFF. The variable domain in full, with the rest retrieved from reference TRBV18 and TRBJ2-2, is NAGVMQNPRHLVRRRGQEARLRCSPMKGHSHVYWYRQLPEEGLKFMVYLQKENIIDESGMPKERFSAEFPKEGPSILRIQQVVRGDSAAYFCASSPGRSNTGELFFGEGSRLTVL.

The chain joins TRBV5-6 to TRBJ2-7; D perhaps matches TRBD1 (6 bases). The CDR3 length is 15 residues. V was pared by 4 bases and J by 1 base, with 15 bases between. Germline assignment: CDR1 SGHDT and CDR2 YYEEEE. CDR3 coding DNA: TGTGCCAGCAGCCGCCGGGACATACTATCCTACGAGCAGTACTTC. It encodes CASSRRDILSYEQYF.

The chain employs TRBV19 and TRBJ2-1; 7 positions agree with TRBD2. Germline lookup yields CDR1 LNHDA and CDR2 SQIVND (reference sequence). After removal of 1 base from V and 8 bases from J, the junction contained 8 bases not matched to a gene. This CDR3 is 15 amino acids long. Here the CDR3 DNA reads TGTGCCAGTAGTATAGCGGGGGGAGGGATGGATGAGCAGTTCTTC. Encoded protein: CASSIAGGGMDEQFF.

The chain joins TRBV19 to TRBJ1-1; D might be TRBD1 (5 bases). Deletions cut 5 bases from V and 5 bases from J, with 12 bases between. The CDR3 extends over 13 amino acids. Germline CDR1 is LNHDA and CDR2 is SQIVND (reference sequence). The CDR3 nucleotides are TGTGCCAGTAGTTCGACCAGGGCAACTGAAGCTTTCTTT. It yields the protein CASSSTRATEAFF.

The CDR3 DNA reads as TGTGCCAGCAGCCCCGGGGGCTATGGCTACACCTTC. This sequence encodes CASSPGGYGYTF. The chain couples TRBV5-6 to TRBJ1-2, with D perhaps TRBD1 (5 bases). The CDR3 has 12 residues. The V and J ends lost 4 bases and 4 bases respectively, with 8 bases between them. The V gene's germline CDR1 is SGHDT and CDR2 YYEEEE.

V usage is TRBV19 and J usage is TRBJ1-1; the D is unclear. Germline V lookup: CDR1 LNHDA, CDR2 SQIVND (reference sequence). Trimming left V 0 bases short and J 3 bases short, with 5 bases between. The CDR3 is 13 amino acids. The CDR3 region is CASSIDVYTEAFF. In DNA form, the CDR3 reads TGTGCCAGTAGTATAGATGTATACACTGAAGCTTTCTTT.

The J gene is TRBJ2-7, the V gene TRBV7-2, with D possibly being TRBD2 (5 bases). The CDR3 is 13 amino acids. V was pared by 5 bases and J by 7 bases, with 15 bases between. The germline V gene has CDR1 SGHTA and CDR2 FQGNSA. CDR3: CASSPGSTREQYF. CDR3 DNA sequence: TGTGCCAGCAGCCCGGGGAGTACGCGGGAGCAGTACTTC.

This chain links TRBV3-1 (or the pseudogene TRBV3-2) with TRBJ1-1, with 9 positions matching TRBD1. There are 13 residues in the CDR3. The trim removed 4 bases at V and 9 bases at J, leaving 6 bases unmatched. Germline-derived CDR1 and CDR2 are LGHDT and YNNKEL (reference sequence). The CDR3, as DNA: TGTGCCAGCAGCCGAGGACAGGGGCTGAAAGCTTTCTTT. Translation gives CASSRGQGLKAFF.

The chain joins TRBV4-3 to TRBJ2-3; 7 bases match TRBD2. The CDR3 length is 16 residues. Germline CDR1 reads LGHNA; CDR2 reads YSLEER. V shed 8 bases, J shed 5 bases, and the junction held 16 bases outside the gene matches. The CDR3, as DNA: TGCGCCAGCCGGGCCCGTCTAGCGGTAGGAGGAGATACGCAGTATTTT. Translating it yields CASRARLAVGGDTQYF.

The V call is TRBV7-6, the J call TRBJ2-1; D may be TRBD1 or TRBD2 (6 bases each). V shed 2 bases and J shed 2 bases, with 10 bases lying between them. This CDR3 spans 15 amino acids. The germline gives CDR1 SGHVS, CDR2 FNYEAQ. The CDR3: CASSLTGAAYNEQFF. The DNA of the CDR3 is TGTGCCAGCAGCTTAACGGGGGCCGCCTACAATGAGCAGTTCTTC.

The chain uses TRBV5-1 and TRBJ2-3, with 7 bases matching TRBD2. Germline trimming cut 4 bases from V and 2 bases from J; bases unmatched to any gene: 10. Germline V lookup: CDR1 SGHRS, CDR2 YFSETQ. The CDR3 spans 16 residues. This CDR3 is CASSPGGRVTTDTQYF. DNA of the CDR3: TGCGCCAGCAGCCCGGGTGGGAGGGTCACCACAGATACGCAGTATTTT.

The CDR3 bases are TGCGCCAGCAGCCCAGAGACAGGGTTCTCCTACAATGAGCAGTTCTTC. Its protein product is CASSPETGFSYNEQFF. The J gene is TRBJ2-1, the V gene TRBV4-1; 7 nucleotides match TRBD1. CDR1 is MGHRA and CDR2 is YSYEKL in the germline V gene. CDR3 length: 16 residues. Losses at the gene ends were 4 bases for V and 0 bases for J; bases not matched to a gene: 6.

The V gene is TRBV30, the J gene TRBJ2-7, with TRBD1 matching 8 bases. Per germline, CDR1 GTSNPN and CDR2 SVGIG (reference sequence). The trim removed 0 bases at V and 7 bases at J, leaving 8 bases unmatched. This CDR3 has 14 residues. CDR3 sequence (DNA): TGTGCCTGGAGTGTCCGCAGGGGGCTAGGTGAGCAGTACTTC. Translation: CAWSVRRGLGEQYF.

The DNA of the CDR3 is TGCGCCAGCAGCCGCGAGGGGGTGGAATCCTACAATGAGCAGTTCTTC. Protein: CASSREGVESYNEQFF. This rearrangement joins TRBV5-1 to TRBJ2-1; possible D gene TRBD1, 6 bases. The CDR3 has 16 residues. Trimming left V 4 bases short and J 1 base short, with 15 bases between. Per germline, CDR1 SGHRS and CDR2 YFSETQ.

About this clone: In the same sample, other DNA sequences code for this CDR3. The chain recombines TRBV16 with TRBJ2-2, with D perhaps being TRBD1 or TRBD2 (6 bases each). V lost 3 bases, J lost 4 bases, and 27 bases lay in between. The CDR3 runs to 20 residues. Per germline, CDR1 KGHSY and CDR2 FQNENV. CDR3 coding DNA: TGTGCCAGCAGCCACCGGGGGCAGTCGAAACTGCCGCGGTTCACCGGGGAGCTGTTTTTT. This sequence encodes CASSHRGQSKLPRFTGELFF.

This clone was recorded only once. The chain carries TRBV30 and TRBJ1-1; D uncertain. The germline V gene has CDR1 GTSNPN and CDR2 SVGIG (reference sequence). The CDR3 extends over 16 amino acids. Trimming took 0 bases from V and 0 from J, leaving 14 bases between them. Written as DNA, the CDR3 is TGTGCCTGGAGTGTTAAGGGCGGGAGGGTGAACACTGAAGCTTTCTTT. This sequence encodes CAWSVKGGRVNTEAFF.

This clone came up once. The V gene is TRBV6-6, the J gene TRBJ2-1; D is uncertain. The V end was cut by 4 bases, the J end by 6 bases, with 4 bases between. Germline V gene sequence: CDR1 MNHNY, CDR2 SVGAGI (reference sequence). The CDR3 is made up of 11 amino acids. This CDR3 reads CASSSLNEQFF. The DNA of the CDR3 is TGTGCCAGCAGTTCCCTCAATGAGCAGTTCTTC.

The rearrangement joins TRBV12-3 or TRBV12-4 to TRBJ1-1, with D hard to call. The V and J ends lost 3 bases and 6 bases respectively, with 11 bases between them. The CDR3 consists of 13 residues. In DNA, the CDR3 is TGTGCCAGCAGTTTTGGACTCCTCTCTGAAGCTTTCTTT. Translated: CASSFGLLSEAFF.